Listed below are T cell receptor beta chains from one sample, sequenced in a study of T cells after yellow fever vaccination. TCRdb reprocessed the 5' RACE reads with MiXCR, giving one entry per CDR3 protein. The sample contains some 600,000 distinct CDR3 sequences, roughly an eighth of which appear only once. Sample: PBMCs, taken on the day of the yellow fever booster vaccination. The receptor set was obtained from a man in his thirties or forties who received the YFV17D yellow fever vaccine. CDR3s include the opening cysteine and the closing phenylalanine or tryptophan. Each record gives: D gene, clone size, V gene, J gene, CDR3 protein, CDR3 DNA. D genes are given only for firm matches. Clone sizes are given selectively: once, few, many, or a class where the clone is expanded.

D gene: NA; clone size: few; V gene: TRBV18; J gene: TRBJ2-1; CDR3 protein: CASSRASTRGGTLSYNEQFF; CDR3 DNA: TGTGCCAGCTCCCGAGCTAGTACTAGGGGAGGAACCCTCTCCTACAATGAGCAGTTCTTC
D gene: TRBD2; clone size: few; V gene: TRBV29-1; J gene: TRBJ2-1; CDR3 protein: CSVEVHLAGSYNEQFF; CDR3 DNA: TGCAGCGTTGAAGTTCACCTAGCGGGCTCCTACAATGAGCAGTTCTTC
D gene: NA; clone size: NA; V gene: TRBV20-1; J gene: TRBJ2-1; CDR3 protein: CSARVAGPYNEQFF; CDR3 DNA: TGCAGTGCTAGAGTCGCGGGACCCTACAATGAGCAGTTCTTC
D gene: TRBD2; clone size: NA; V gene: TRBV6-2/TRBV6-3; J gene: TRBJ2-7; CDR3 protein: CASSYGASGRAAEQYF; CDR3 DNA: TGTGCCAGCAGTTACGGGGCCAGCGGGAGGGCGGCCGAGCAGTACTTC
D gene: NA; clone size: NA; V gene: TRBV4-3; J gene: TRBJ2-1; CDR3 protein: CASSQEEYLAQFF; CDR3 DNA: TGCGCCAGCAGCCAAGAGGAATATTTGGCGCAGTTCTTC
D gene: TRBD2; clone size: NA; V gene: TRBV6-5; J gene: TRBJ2-5; CDR3 protein: CASSYLAGGGETQYF; CDR3 DNA: TGTGCCAGCAGTTACTTAGCGGGAGGGGGTGAGACCCAGTACTTC
D gene: NA; clone size: few; V gene: TRBV5-1; J gene: TRBJ2-1; CDR3 protein: CASSLDGGGSYNEQFF; CDR3 DNA: TGCGCCAGCAGCTTGGACGGCGGAGGCTCCTACAATGAGCAGTTCTTC
D gene: NA; clone size: few; V gene: TRBV7-7; J gene: TRBJ2-3; CDR3 protein: CASSLYGLQTDTQYF; CDR3 DNA: TGTGCTAGCAGCTTATATGGGCTACAAACAGATACGCAGTATTTT
D gene: NA; clone size: NA; V gene: TRBV10-2; J gene: TRBJ1-1; CDR3 protein: CASSDNSVNTEAFF; CDR3 DNA: TGCGCCAGCAGTGATAACAGCGTAAACACTGAAGCTTTCTTT
D gene: NA; clone size: NA; V gene: TRBV20-1; J gene: TRBJ1-2; CDR3 protein: CSARGSNRYSSSSYGYTF; CDR3 DNA: TGCAGTGCTAGAGGGTCGAACAGGTATTCCTCTTCTAGCTATGGCTACACCTTC
D gene: TRBD2; clone size: few; V gene: TRBV6-1; J gene: TRBJ2-5; CDR3 protein: CASRRTSGQETQYF; CDR3 DNA: TGTGCCAGCAGACGGACTAGCGGCCAAGAGACCCAGTACTTC
D gene: NA; clone size: many; V gene: TRBV5-1; J gene: TRBJ2-1; CDR3 protein: CASSLTPQLPAEQFF; CDR3 DNA: TGCGCCAGCAGCTTAACTCCCCAGCTCCCTGCTGAGCAGTTCTTC
D gene: TRBD1; clone size: few; V gene: TRBV5-4; J gene: TRBJ2-7; CDR3 protein: CASSSTGYFSYEQYF; CDR3 DNA: TGTGCCAGCAGCTCGACAGGGTATTTTTCCTACGAGCAGTACTTC
D gene: NA; clone size: few; V gene: TRBV7-9; J gene: TRBJ2-7; CDR3 protein: CASSLGGIPPYEQYF; CDR3 DNA: TGTGCCAGCAGCTTAGGGGGAATTCCCCCCTACGAGCAGTACTTC
D gene: TRBD2; clone size: few; V gene: TRBV5-4; J gene: TRBJ2-5; CDR3 protein: CASSKGLAGLQETQYF; CDR3 DNA: TGTGCCAGCAGCAAAGGACTAGCGGGTCTGCAAGAGACCCAGTACTTC
D gene: NA; clone size: NA; V gene: TRBV4-3; J gene: TRBJ2-7; CDR3 protein: CASSQDRVLFAGEQYF; CDR3 DNA: TGCGCCAGCAGCCAAGATCGGGTTCTCTTTGCTGGCGAGCAGTACTTC
D gene: NA; clone size: few; V gene: TRBV20-1; J gene: TRBJ2-5; CDR3 protein: CSARPPGVQETQYF; CDR3 DNA: TGCAGTGCTAGACCCCCAGGGGTCCAAGAGACCCAGTACTTC
D gene: TRBD2; clone size: few; V gene: TRBV6-2/TRBV6-3; J gene: TRBJ2-5; CDR3 protein: CASRQLGGFLETQYF; CDR3 DNA: TGTGCCAGCAGACAACTGGGAGGGTTCTTAGAGACCCAGTACTTC
D gene: NA; clone size: many; V gene: TRBV7-2; J gene: TRBJ2-5; CDR3 protein: CASSLGGLETQYF; CDR3 DNA: TGTGCCAGCAGCCTAGGGGGTCTGGAGACCCAGTACTTC
D gene: TRBD1; clone size: many; V gene: TRBV12-3/TRBV12-4; J gene: TRBJ1-2; CDR3 protein: CASSSGTANYGYTF; CDR3 DNA: TGTGCCAGCAGTTCCGGGACAGCAAACTATGGCTACACCTTC
D gene: NA; clone size: NA; V gene: TRBV12-5; J gene: TRBJ1-1; CDR3 protein: CASGLQAREAFF; CDR3 DNA: TGTGCTAGTGGTTTACAGGCTCGCGAAGCTTTCTTT
D gene: TRBD1; clone size: NA; V gene: TRBV27; J gene: TRBJ2-7; CDR3 protein: CASRRTGGIYEQYF; CDR3 DNA: TGTGCCAGCAGAAGGACAGGGGGAATCTACGAGCAGTACTTC
D gene: NA; clone size: few; V gene: TRBV25-1; J gene: TRBJ2-1; CDR3 protein: CACRAVSYEQFF; CDR3 DNA: TGTGCATGTAGGGCCGTTAGCTATGAGCAGTTCTTC
D gene: NA; clone size: few; V gene: TRBV19; J gene: TRBJ2-6; CDR3 protein: CASSINRGESGANVLTF; CDR3 DNA: TGTGCCAGTAGTATCAACCGCGGGGAGTCTGGGGCCAACGTCCTGACTTTC
D gene: TRBD2; clone size: few; V gene: TRBV6-1; J gene: TRBJ2-7; CDR3 protein: CASRIAGGASYEQYF; CDR3 DNA: TGTGCCAGCAGAATAGCGGGAGGGGCCTCCTACGAGCAGTACTTC
D gene: NA; clone size: few; V gene: TRBV4-1; J gene: TRBJ1-1; CDR3 protein: CASSQDAPHTEAFF; CDR3 DNA: TGCGCCAGCAGCCAAGATGCCCCCCACACTGAAGCTTTCTTT
D gene: NA; clone size: few; V gene: TRBV25-1; J gene: TRBJ1-1; CDR3 protein: CASSESNRWEAFF; CDR3 DNA: TGTGCCAGCAGTGAATCGAACCGGTGGGAAGCTTTCTTT
D gene: NA; clone size: few; V gene: TRBV3-1; J gene: TRBJ2-5; CDR3 protein: CASSPRLVETQYF; CDR3 DNA: TGTGCCAGCAGCCCCCGACTAGTCGAGACCCAGTACTTC
D gene: NA; clone size: few; V gene: TRBV6-2/TRBV6-3; J gene: TRBJ2-4; CDR3 protein: CASSPGALTGNIQYF; CDR3 DNA: TGTGCCAGCAGTCCAGGCGCCCTGACTGGGAACATTCAGTACTTC
D gene: NA; clone size: many; V gene: TRBV25-1; J gene: TRBJ2-1; CDR3 protein: CASSVHSSYNEQFF; CDR3 DNA: TGTGCCAGCAGTGTTCACTCTTCCTACAATGAGCAGTTCTTC
D gene: TRBD2; clone size: NA; V gene: TRBV7-2; J gene: TRBJ2-7; CDR3 protein: CASSLIPAAGYPEQYF; CDR3 DNA: TGTGCCAGCAGCTTAATCCCAGCAGCGGGATACCCCGAGCAGTACTTC
D gene: TRBD2; clone size: few; V gene: TRBV24-1; J gene: TRBJ2-2; CDR3 protein: CATSSGRGTGELFF; CDR3 DNA: TGTGCCACCAGTAGCGGGAGAGGCACCGGGGAGCTGTTTTTT
D gene: NA; clone size: NA; V gene: TRBV14; J gene: TRBJ2-1; CDR3 protein: CASSQNVGLRSEQFF; CDR3 DNA: TGTGCCAGCAGCCAAAATGTCGGGCTTCGGAGTGAGCAGTTCTTC
D gene: TRBD2; clone size: NA; V gene: TRBV20-1; J gene: TRBJ2-1; CDR3 protein: CSARGRPSGRADEQFF; CDR3 DNA: TGCAGTGCTAGAGGACGGCCTAGCGGGAGGGCTGATGAGCAGTTCTTC
D gene: TRBD1; clone size: NA; V gene: TRBV6-5; J gene: TRBJ2-5; CDR3 protein: CASSYNTGGRETQYF; CDR3 DNA: TGTGCCAGCAGTTACAACACAGGGGGCCGAGAGACCCAGTACTTC
D gene: TRBD2; clone size: NA; V gene: TRBV24-1; J gene: TRBJ2-1; CDR3 protein: CATGAGAGEEQFF; CDR3 DNA: TGTGCCACCGGGGCCGGGGCGGGAGAGGAGCAGTTCTTC
D gene: TRBD1; clone size: many; V gene: TRBV18; J gene: TRBJ2-1; CDR3 protein: CASSLRDRGNEQFF; CDR3 DNA: TGTGCCAGCTCACTCCGGGACAGGGGCAATGAGCAGTTCTTC
D gene: NA; clone size: NA; V gene: TRBV20-1; J gene: TRBJ2-6; CDR3 protein: CSAKDNNAGANVLTF; CDR3 DNA: TGCAGTGCTAAGGACAATAACGCAGGGGCCAACGTCCTGACTTTC
D gene: TRBD2; clone size: NA; V gene: TRBV5-1; J gene: TRBJ2-5; CDR3 protein: CASSAGGAGETQYF; CDR3 DNA: TGCGCCAGCAGCGCGGGGGGGGCAGGAGAGACCCAGTACTTC
D gene: NA; clone size: NA; V gene: TRBV11-2; J gene: TRBJ2-2; CDR3 protein: CASSLVGRLNAGELFF; CDR3 DNA: TGTGCCAGCAGCTTAGTGGGGAGATTGAACGCCGGGGAGCTGTTTTTT
D gene: TRBD1; clone size: NA; V gene: TRBV5-1; J gene: TRBJ2-2; CDR3 protein: CASSSGQSDTGELFF; CDR3 DNA: TGCGCCAGCAGCTCGGGACAGTCGGATACCGGGGAGCTGTTTTTT
D gene: TRBD1; clone size: NA; V gene: TRBV5-1; J gene: TRBJ1-2; CDR3 protein: CASSSTTGGAFGYTF; CDR3 DNA: TGCGCCAGCAGCAGCACTACAGGGGGCGCTTTTGGCTACACCTTC
D gene: TRBD1; clone size: NA; V gene: TRBV7-9; J gene: TRBJ1-5; CDR3 protein: CASSRRDSSGRNQPQHF; CDR3 DNA: TGTGCCAGCAGCCGAAGGGACAGCAGCGGGAGGAATCAGCCCCAGCATTTT
D gene: NA; clone size: NA; V gene: TRBV29-1; J gene: TRBJ1-1; CDR3 protein: CSVEDIGNSEAFF; CDR3 DNA: TGCAGCGTTGAAGATATAGGGAACTCTGAAGCTTTCTTT
D gene: TRBD1; clone size: few; V gene: TRBV9; J gene: TRBJ2-3; CDR3 protein: CASSAGPGQGLVDTDTQYF; CDR3 DNA: TGTGCCAGCAGCGCCGGTCCGGGACAGGGGTTAGTGGACACAGATACGCAGTATTTT
D gene: NA; clone size: few; V gene: TRBV25-1; J gene: TRBJ2-1; CDR3 protein: CASSESGGEQFF; CDR3 DNA: TGTGCCAGCAGTGAATCGGGGGGCGAGCAGTTCTTC
D gene: NA; clone size: NA; V gene: TRBV5-6; J gene: TRBJ2-3; CDR3 protein: CASRPGTTADTQYF; CDR3 DNA: TGTGCCAGCAGGCCCGGGACCACAGCGGATACGCAGTATTTT
D gene: NA; clone size: NA; V gene: TRBV6-5; J gene: TRBJ2-7; CDR3 protein: CASSYARSYEQYF; CDR3 DNA: TGTGCCAGCAGTTACGCCCGGTCCTACGAGCAGTACTTC
D gene: TRBD2; clone size: NA; V gene: TRBV18; J gene: TRBJ2-7; CDR3 protein: CASSPAGLAGTYEQYF; CDR3 DNA: TGTGCCAGCTCACCCGCCGGGCTAGCGGGAACCTACGAGCAGTACTTC
D gene: TRBD1; clone size: few; V gene: TRBV20-1; J gene: TRBJ2-3; CDR3 protein: CSEQGADTQYF; CDR3 DNA: TGCAGTGAACAGGGGGCAGATACGCAGTATTTT